This is a list of T cell receptor beta chains from one sample in a study of T cell responses to AZD1222 COVID-19 vaccine. Assay used: immunoSEQ multiplex PCR; TCRdb lists only in-frame clones, some missing. The data contain around 130,000 clones, almost 90% of them singletons. The specimen was peripheral blood, collected on day 0 of AZD1222 vaccination. Receptor source: an adult in good health. Both conserved end residues are part of each CDR3.

J	V	CDR3
TRBJ2-3	TRBV9	CASSPGVDFTDTQYF
TRBJ1-5	TRBV27	CASSLRTGYQPQHF
TRBJ2-7	TRBV9	CASSTVKGPTYEQYF
TRBJ1-5	TRBV27	CASSRRGEINQPQHF
TRBJ2-1	TRBV7-8	CASSRPGHEQFF
TRBJ2-7	TRBV29-1	CSVGLAGVYEQYF
TRBJ2-7	TRBV19	CASSFLGTSYEQYF
TRBJ2-6	TRBV3-1/TRBV3-2	CASSIVGSGSGANVLTF
TRBJ1-1	TRBV28	CASIRGQAFF
TRBJ1-5	TRBV2	CASRSPNQPQHF
TRBJ2-7	TRBV9	CASSVEAGSPYEQYF
TRBJ1-2	TRBV7-2	CASRSQGGYGYTF
TRBJ1-1	TRBV9	CASSQVSPMNTEAFF
TRBJ1-4	TRBV27	CASCVTSRGEKLFF
TRBJ2-3	TRBV28	CASSPTSGRASDTQYF
TRBJ2-7	TRBV4-1	CASSHRPSAPGSYEQYF